This T cell receptor (beta chain) appears in the sequencing data of a study of T cell repertoires in cytomegalovirus infection. This clonotype appeared a few times. The CDR3 runs to 16 residues. With 6 bases clipped from V and 3 bases from J, the junction kept 11 bases outside the gene matches. CDR1 is MNHNS and CDR2 is SASEGT in the germline V gene. TCRdb analysed the reads with MiXCR anew, one entry per CDR3 protein. The repertoire holds 680,000 or so distinct CDR3 sequences, with 35% as singletons. This receptor was obtained from a human donor in good health (CMV status not recorded). Some clones in this sample may be carry-over from other donors' samples. The chain carries TRBV6-1 and TRBJ2-5, with TRBD1 matching over 9 bases. The sample comprised PBMCs. CDR3 residues: CASRTPGQGMKETQYF. For the CDR3, the DNA is TGTGCCAGCAGAACTCCGGGACAGGGTATGAAAGAGACCCAGTACTTC.